This T cell receptor (beta chain) was recovered during a study of T-cell memory formation after mild COVID-19. Study overall: Largely donor-specific sequence clusters came from a couple of donors.

TCRdb fed the 5' RACE reads into MiXCR, producing one record per CDR3 protein. Among about 200,000 distinct CDR3 sequences listed, roughly 17% were seen once. This clonotype was recorded a few times. Its specificity is not known. Study results and limitations: Several responding clones turned up in pre-infection memory, indicating that cross-reactive memory may have taken part. Researchers could not confirm that second-wave clones peaking on day 37 targeted SARS-CoV-2. Clones that contracted from day 15 to 85 were balanced CD4/CD8, while later expanders leaned CD4+.

The receptor's source is an adult woman who had mild COVID-19 (a few samples of this study predate the infection). Cell type and time point are not known. Sequenced input: PBMCs or a T cell subset sorted from them (not recorded which).

CDR3 sequence: CASLSGANVLTF. The CDR3 DNA follows: TGTGCCAGCCTGTCTGGGGCCAACGTCCTGACTTTC. The chain uses TRBV5-6 and TRBJ2-6; D gene ambiguous. The CDR3 is 12 amino acids. V was trimmed by 7 bases and J by 1 base, leaving 3 bases between them. Germline CDR1 reads SGHDT; CDR2 reads YYEEEE.